Following are 27 T cell receptor beta chains from one sample sequenced in a study of T cell responses to AZD1222 COVID-19 vaccine. Sequencing used immunoSEQ multiplex PCR; TCRdb keeps in-frame clones, though not all of them. The sample contains 100,000 to 120,000 clones, around 90% of which appear only once. The material sequenced was peripheral blood, taken on day 0 of AZD1222 vaccination. All receptors derive from an adult in good health.

This clone has a single count. The chain employs TRBV5-5 and TRBJ1-2; TRBD1 might be the D (6 bases). Trimming removed 0 bases at V and 3 bases at J, with 9 bases between. CDR1 is SGHKS, CDR2 YYEKEE, per germline (reference sequence). The length of the CDR3 is 14 residues. The CDR3 DNA reads as TGTGCCAGCAGCTTGGTCTGGACAGACTATGGCTACACCTTC. Its translation: CASSLVWTDYGYTF.

The chain is built from TRBV30 and TRBJ1-6; D is unclear. Germline loops: CDR1 GTSNPN, CDR2 SVGIG (reference sequence). This CDR3 is built from 15 residues. The V and J ends lost 4 bases and 6 bases respectively, with 16 bases between them. The CDR3 region has the DNA TGTGCCTGGAACCCCGAGAGACCTGGTAATTCACCCCTCCACTTT. It encodes CAWNPERPGNSPLHF.

This chain uses TRBV7-9 with TRBJ2-2, with TRBD2 matching over 9 bases. CDR1 and CDR2 from the germline V gene are SEHNR and FQNEAQ (reference sequence). V lost 4 bases, J lost 6 bases, and 9 bases stayed unmatched. The CDR3 is made up of 16 amino acids. The CDR3 nucleotides are TGTGCCAGCAGCTGGCCGGGACTAGCATCATCCGGGGAGCTGTTTTTT. This translates into CASSWPGLASSGELFF.

This clone was recorded once. The V call is TRBV5-1, the J call TRBJ1-2; D perhaps matches TRBD1 (6 bases). Trimming shortened V by 5 bases and J by 6 bases, and 20 bases separated the two germline ends. The CDR3 has 15 amino acids. Germline V gene lookup returns CDR1 SGHRS and CDR2 YFSETQ. The CDR3 sequence: CASSRKTGAGNGYTF. In DNA, the CDR3 is TGCGCCAGCAGTAGAAAGACGGGGGCGGGTAATGGCTACACCTTC.

The rearrangement uses TRBV11-2 and TRBJ2-3; no clear D. V dropped 3 bases and J dropped 4 bases, with 17 bases sitting between them. CDR1 and CDR2 from the germline V gene are SGHAT and FQNNGV. CDR3 length: 16 amino acids. The CDR3 coding sequence is TGTGCCAGCAGCTTGAGCTCCGGGCCCGGGCCAGATACGCAGTATTTT. Its translation: CASSLSSGPGPDTQYF.

J is TRBJ2-7 and V is TRBV19; D is unresolved. In germline, CDR1 is LNHDA, CDR2 SQIVND (reference sequence). This CDR3 is built from 14 residues. V lost 6 bases and J 0 bases, leaving 12 bases between the germline ends. DNA for the CDR3: TGTGCCAGTAGGGGCGACCGCCACTCCTACGAGCAGTACTTC. Its protein product is CASRGDRHSYEQYF.

The chain joins TRBV6-4 to TRBJ1-2; D unresolved. CDR3 length equals 14 residues. V lost 0 bases, J lost 4 bases, and 9 bases lay in between. Germline V CDR1 and CDR2: MRHNA, SNTAGT. As DNA, the CDR3 is TGTGCCAGCAGTGACTCGACAACAGCCTATGGCTACACCTTC. Translating gives CASSDSTTAYGYTF.

The chain combines TRBV30 with TRBJ2-7; D is possibly TRBD1 (5 bases). Trimming removed 0 bases at V and 5 bases at J, with 11 bases between. CDR3 size: 13 residues. Per germline, CDR1 GTSNPN and CDR2 SVGIG (reference sequence). CDR3 amino acids: CAWSVAGLDEQYF. The DNA for the CDR3 is TGTGCCTGGAGTGTTGCAGGGTTAGACGAGCAGTACTTC.

The chain is built from TRBV5-1 and TRBJ2-7; D assignment may be TRBD1 or TRBD2 (6 bases each). The CDR3 sequence is 14 residues long. Germline V gives CDR1 SGHRS, CDR2 YFSETQ. The V end lost 4 bases, the J end lost 2 bases, and 13 bases lay between the germline ends. The DNA for the CDR3 is TGCGCCAGCAGCCAGGGGAGCGGGCCCTACGAGCAGTACTTC. This codes for CASSQGSGPYEQYF.

The J gene is TRBJ1-5, the V gene TRBV27, with a weak D call TRBD1 (6 bases). V lost 0 bases and J 5 bases, leaving 11 bases between the germline ends. The CDR3 contains 15 residues. Germline CDR1 MNHEY, CDR2 SMNVEV (reference sequence). The CDR3 nucleotides are TGTGCCAGCAGTTTATCGGGCTCAGGGGATCAGCCCCAGCATTTT. Translated, it gives CASSLSGSGDQPQHF.

The gene calls are TRBV9 and TRBJ1-4; 8 nucleotides line up with TRBD1. The CDR3 sequence is 15 residues long. Trimming removed 3 bases from V and 2 bases from J; junction bases left unmatched: 3. Per germline, CDR1 SGDLS and CDR2 YYNGEE. Here the CDR3 reads CASSDRQGTNEKLFF. CDR3 bases: TGTGCCAGCAGCGATAGACAGGGGACTAATGAAAAACTGTTTTTT.

The gene calls are TRBV18 and TRBJ1-4; D gene unclear. CDR3 length: 17 amino acids. Germline loops: CDR1 KGHSH, CDR2 LQKENI. V shed 3 bases and J shed 7 bases, with 21 bases lying between them. The CDR3 sequence: CASSPRAVGTGGEKLFF. The DNA of the CDR3 is TGTGCCAGCTCACCGCGTGCGGTAGGCACTGGAGGTGAAAAACTGTTTTTT.

V and J are TRBV7-2 and TRBJ1-2; D possibly corresponds to TRBD1 (5 bases). V shed 1 base and J shed 5 bases, with 17 bases lying between them. The CDR3 runs to 16 residues. Per germline, CDR1 SGHTA and CDR2 FQGNSA. In nucleotides, the CDR3 is TGTGCCAGCAGCTTAGGTCAGGGAATCCGGAAATATGGCTACACCTTC. This encodes CASSLGQGIRKYGYTF.

J is TRBJ1-2 and V is TRBV11-2; D might be TRBD1 (5 bases). This CDR3 is built from 14 residues. Trimming pared 1 base from V and 7 bases from J, leaving 13 bases between. The V gene's germline CDR1 is SGHAT and CDR2 FQNNGV. The CDR3: CASSLGGGLRGYTF. For the CDR3, the DNA is TGTGCCAGCAGCTTAGGTGGGGGATTGCGTGGCTACACCTTC.

The genes are TRBV11-1 and TRBJ2-1; weak D call: TRBD2 (5 bases). The V gene lost 5 bases and the J gene lost 4 bases, with 12 bases spanning the gap. The length of the CDR3 is 14 residues. Germline loops: CDR1 SGHAT, CDR2 FQDESV (reference sequence). Written as DNA, the CDR3 is TGTGCCAGCAGCCCGCAAACTAGTTACAATGAGCAGTTCTTC. Translation: CASSPQTSYNEQFF.

This chain uses TRBV30 with TRBJ2-2, with a tentative D call TRBD1 (5 bases). Trimming took 4 bases from V and 2 from J, leaving 8 bases between them. From germline, CDR1 is GTSNPN and CDR2 SVGIG (reference sequence). This CDR3 region has 13 residues. The CDR3, as DNA: TGTGCCTGGAAGACAGTAAACACCGGGGAGCTGTTTTTT. The encoded protein is CAWKTVNTGELFF.

V usage is TRBV5-4 and J usage is TRBJ2-5, with TRBD2 identical over 9 bases. After removal of 0 bases from V and 4 bases from J, the junction contained 4 bases not matched to a gene. The germline V gene encodes CDR1 SGHNT and CDR2 YYREEE (reference sequence). CDR3 length equals 15 residues. The CDR3 bases are TGTGCCAGCAGCTTGGCACTAGCGGGTCGAGAGACCCAGTACTTC. Its translation: CASSLALAGRETQYF.

V gene TRBV6-6 combines with J gene TRBJ2-5, with TRBD2 matching over 7 bases. The CDR3 extends over 13 amino acids. Germline trimming cut 5 bases from V and 4 bases from J; bases unmatched to any gene: 4. Germline V gives CDR1 MNHNY, CDR2 SVGAGI (reference sequence). For the CDR3, the DNA is TGTGCCAGCAGTCAACCGGGGGGAGAGACCCAGTACTTC. As protein: CASSQPGGETQYF.

The V call is TRBV6-5, the J call TRBJ2-7; D is uncertain. V was trimmed by 0 bases and J by 4 bases, leaving 4 bases between them. This CDR3 contains 12 residues. The germline gives CDR1 MNHEY, CDR2 SVGAGI. The CDR3 loop is CASSYSRYEQYF. CDR3 coding DNA: TGTGCCAGCAGTTACTCCAGATACGAGCAGTACTTC.

The rearrangement links TRBV11-3 to TRBJ2-1; D possibly uses TRBD1 or TRBD2 (5 bases each). This CDR3 contains 17 residues. Trimming cost V 3 bases and J 4 bases, with 19 bases left between them. From germline, CDR1 is SGHNT and CDR2 YENEEA. CDR3 sequence reads: CASSFNPGPTNYNEQFF. The CDR3 DNA is TGTGCCAGCAGCTTCAACCCGGGACCTACTAATTACAATGAGCAGTTCTTC. Looking up the rest from reference TRBV11-3 and TRBJ2-1 gives the full variable domain: EAGVVQSPRYKIIEKKQPVAFWCNPISGHNTLYWYLQNLGQGPELLIRYENEEAVDDSQLPKDRFSAERLKGVDSTLKIQPAELGDSAVYLCASSFNPGPTNYNEQFFGPGTRLTVL.

This chain links TRBV20-1 with TRBJ1-1; TRBD1 aligns across 12 bases. The CDR3 has 16 residues. Germline values: CDR1 DFQATT, CDR2 SNEGSKA (reference sequence). Trimming cost V 3 bases and J 7 bases; bases outside gene matches: 12. The CDR3 loop reads CSASRGDRGQWGEAFF. The CDR3 DNA reads as TGCAGTGCTAGTAGAGGGGACAGGGGGCAATGGGGTGAAGCTTTCTTT.

This sequence joins TRBV6-4 and TRBJ1-2; a weak D match, TRBD1 (5 bases). Germline V gives CDR1 MRHNA, CDR2 SNTAGT. The CDR3 length is 14 residues. V lost 2 bases to trimming and J lost 3 bases, with 10 bases between them. DNA for the CDR3: TGTGCCAGCAGTGACCCGGGACGGGACTATGGCTACACCTTC. Residues: CASSDPGRDYGYTF.

This clone was observed a single time. The rearrangement links TRBV5-6 to TRBJ2-5, with D unresolved. The CDR3 is 12 amino acids. V was cut by 5 bases and J by 5 bases, with 10 bases left in between. Germline CDR1 reads SGHDT; CDR2 reads YYEEEE. The chain's CDR3 is CASSSILETQYF. Written as DNA, the CDR3 is TGTGCCAGCAGTTCGATTTTGGAGACCCAGTACTTC.

The V call is TRBV3-1 (or the pseudogene TRBV3-2), the J call TRBJ1-1, with no clear D. Germline CDR1 LGHDT, CDR2 YNNKEL (reference sequence). Trimming stripped 8 bases from V and 4 bases from J, with 8 bases between. The CDR3 length is 11 residues. CDR3 DNA: TGTGCCAGCGGAATTGGCACTGAAGCTTTCTTT. Protein sequence: CASGIGTEAFF.

The V and J genes are TRBV6-5 and TRBJ2-7; 11 bases match TRBD2. Trimming cost V 6 bases and J 4 bases; bases outside gene matches: 5. Germline loops: CDR1 MNHEY, CDR2 SVGAGI. CDR3 size: 14 residues. For the CDR3, the DNA is TGTGCCAGCAGACTCACTAGCGGGGGTTACGAGCAGTACTTC. Translated: CASRLTSGGYEQYF.

The chain joins TRBV6-5 to TRBJ2-7; 16 bases align to TRBD2. Trimming at V came to 4 bases and at J to 4 bases, leaving 4 bases not matched to a gene. There are 16 residues in the CDR3. From germline, CDR1 is MNHEY and CDR2 SVGAGI. The CDR3 DNA follows: TGTGCCAGCAGTTCGGGACTAGCGGGAGGGTCGTACGAGCAGTACTTC. Protein: CASSSGLAGGSYEQYF.

This CDR3 reads CASSLNDAGVSYNSPLHF. The CDR3, as DNA: TGTGCCAGCAGCTTAAATGATGCAGGGGTGTCCTATAATTCACCCCTCCACTTT. The chain recombines TRBV7-9 with TRBJ1-6, with D possibly being TRBD1 (6 bases). V lost 2 bases to trimming and J lost 1 base, with 15 bases between them. CDR3 length: 18 residues. Germline CDR1 reads SEHNR; CDR2 reads FQNEAQ (reference sequence).